Sequencing of this T cell receptor (beta chain) was carried out in a study of CXCR3-negative and CXCR3-positive naive CD8 T cells. This CDR3 spans 20 amino acids. Germline lookup yields CDR1 MNHNY and CDR2 SVGAGI (reference sequence). The TRB libraries of cDNA were built by UMI-labeled 5' RACE. One entry per CDR3 protein, without DNA, is what TCRdb gives after re-calling the 5' RACE reads. The sample has around 150,000 distinct CDR3 sequences. For this clonotype: The antigen remains unidentified.

Notes on the study in general: CXCR3-positive naive cells had TRB CDR3s that were more hydrophobic than CXCR3-negative naive cells had.

The sequence came from a human donor in good health. Some clones in this sample may be carry-over from other donors' samples. The V call is TRBV6-6, the J call TRBJ2-3; the TCRdb call, TRBD2, lacks DNA for checking. Source material: naive CXCR3+ CD8+ T cells from blood. The subset is: CD45RO-CCR7+CD27+CD95- naive CD8+ T cells expressing CXCR3 (TNR3+). CDR3 amino acids: CASSYSFGSGGALDTDTQYF.